Listed below are T cell receptor beta chains from one sample, sequenced in a study of T-cell memory formation after mild COVID-19. TCRdb ran MiXCR on the 5' RACE reads and lists one entry per CDR3 protein. The sample has a few hundred thousand distinct CDR3 sequences; roughly 15% are singletons. The sequenced material came from PBMCs or a T cell subset sorted from them (not recorded which). The receptors derive from a man younger than 35 who had mild COVID-19 (a few samples of this study predate the infection). Cell type and time point are not known. The CDR3 runs from the conserved cysteine through the conserved F or W. The order of the fields is clone size, J gene, V gene, D gene, CDR3 protein, CDR3 DNA. D genes are given only for firm matches. Clone size appears in some rows only: once, few, many, or a class for an expanded clone.

size: many; J: TRBJ2-7; V: TRBV7-8; D: TRBD2; CDR3: CASSLALADEQYF; DNA: TGTGCCAGCAGCTTAGCCCTAGCGGACGAGCAGTACTTC
size: few; J: TRBJ2-2; V: TRBV12-3/TRBV12-4; D: TRBD2; CDR3: CASSPRLAKAGELFF; DNA: TGTGCCAGCAGTCCCAGACTAGCGAAGGCCGGGGAGCTGTTTTTT
size: -; J: TRBJ2-7; V: TRBV3-1; D: TRBD1; CDR3: CASRGQGRSYEQYF; DNA: TGTGCCAGCAGAGGACAGGGCCGCTCCTACGAGCAGTACTTC
size: few; J: TRBJ2-2; V: TRBV4-3; D: -; CDR3: CASSLIQGYRAGELFF; DNA: TGCGCCAGCAGCCTCATCCAGGGGTATAGGGCCGGGGAGCTGTTTTTT
size: -; J: TRBJ2-2; V: TRBV7-2; D: -; CDR3: CASTLTRWAGELFF; DNA: TGTGCCAGCACCCTAACTAGATGGGCCGGGGAGCTGTTTTTT
size: few; J: TRBJ1-6; V: TRBV20-1; D: TRBD1; CDR3: CSARDWSGQPNF; DNA: TGCAGTGCTAGAGATTGGTCGGGACAGCCAAACTTT
size: -; J: TRBJ1-6; V: TRBV9; D: -; CDR3: CASSVELRSPLHF; DNA: TGTGCCAGCAGCGTAGAGCTACGGTCACCCCTCCACTTT
size: -; J: TRBJ2-3; V: TRBV20-1; D: TRBD2; CDR3: CSALRSGVTDTQYF; DNA: TGCAGTGCTTTACGTAGCGGGGTGACAGATACGCAGTATTTT
size: few; J: TRBJ2-3; V: TRBV5-5; D: TRBD2; CDR3: CASSVLAGGRTDTQYF; DNA: TGTGCCAGCAGCGTCCTAGCGGGGGGCCGCACAGATACGCAGTATTTT
size: many; J: TRBJ2-1; V: TRBV24-1; D: -; CDR3: CATSAGDNEQFF; DNA: TGTGCCACCAGTGCAGGAGACAATGAGCAGTTCTTC
size: few; J: TRBJ1-6; V: TRBV7-6; D: TRBD1; CDR3: CASSLARDSYNSPLHF; DNA: TGTGCCAGCAGCCTCGCCAGGGACAGTTATAATTCACCCCTCCACTTT
size: -; J: TRBJ2-1; V: TRBV27; D: TRBD2; CDR3: CASSFHSITSGGAYEQFF; DNA: TGTGCCAGCAGTTTCCATTCCATAACTAGCGGGGGGGCTTATGAGCAGTTCTTC
size: -; J: TRBJ1-5; V: TRBV20-1; D: -; CDR3: CSALRENQPQHF; DNA: TGCAGTGCTCTTAGGGAGAATCAGCCCCAGCATTTT